These 18 T cell receptor beta chains share one sample of origin, sequenced in a study of neoadjuvant anti-PD-1 for oral cavity cancer. Profiled with immunoSEQ multiplex PCR; TCRdb holds only in-frame clones, not every one. The table lists 20,000 to 25,000 clones, 20% to 30% of them singletons. Sample time point: after neoadjuvant nivolumab, at surgical resection. The sample was tumor tissue, taken after nivolumab (anti-PD-1) treatment. Receptors originate from a person between 40 and 79 years old with oral cavity squamous cell carcinoma.

The rearrangement joins TRBV5-1 to TRBJ2-7; 9 nucleotides line up with TRBD2. The germline V gene encodes CDR1 SGHRS and CDR2 YFSETQ. The CDR3 loop spans 14 amino acids. The ends lost 4 bases at V and 0 bases at J; junction bases unmatched: 2. The CDR3, as DNA: TGCGCCAGCAGCCCTAGCGGGAACTCCTACGAGCAGTACTTC. Translating it yields CASSPSGNSYEQYF.

The CDR3 DNA sequence: TGTGCCTGGAGGGTCGGTTATAATTCACCCCTCCACTTT. Translation gives CAWRVGYNSPLHF. The chain joins TRBV30 to TRBJ1-6; D is unclear. The V end lost 3 bases, the J end lost 4 bases, and 7 bases lay between the germline ends. Germline assignment: CDR1 GTSNPN and CDR2 SVGIG (reference sequence). The CDR3 is made up of 13 amino acids.

This clone was observed many times. The chain combines TRBV5-6 with TRBJ1-1, with 9 bases that match TRBD1. Per germline, CDR1 SGHDT and CDR2 YYEEEE. The V gene end was trimmed by 0 bases and the J gene end by 1 base; junction bases not matched to a gene: 4. There are 16 residues in the CDR3. The CDR3 sequence is CASSLAGTGPNTEAFF. DNA for the CDR3: TGTGCCAGCAGCTTGGCCGGGACAGGGCCGAACACTGAAGCTTTCTTT.

This chain uses TRBV5-8 with TRBJ2-7; 8 bases align to TRBD1. The germline V gene has CDR1 SGHTS and CDR2 YDEGEE. V dropped 4 bases and J dropped 3; count of bases not matched to a gene: 15. This CDR3 has 17 residues. DNA for the CDR3: TGTGCCAGCAGCACCTGGATGTGGACAGGGCTAGGCTACGAGCAGTACTTC. Encoded protein: CASSTWMWTGLGYEQYF.

This clone was seen only a few times. The chain couples TRBV15 to TRBJ1-2; D unclear. Germline CDR1 reads LNHNV; CDR2 reads YYDKDF (reference sequence). The CDR3 has 14 residues. The V and J ends lost 0 bases and 4 bases respectively, with 9 bases between them. DNA for the CDR3: TGTGCCACCAGCAGAGATTCCGCATTCTATGGCTACACCTTC. Residues: CATSRDSAFYGYTF. The variable domain in full, completed from reference TRBV15 and TRBJ1-2, reads DAMVIQNPRYQVTQFGKPVTLSCSQTLNHNVMYWYQQKSSQAPKLLFHYYDKDFNNEADTPDNFQSRRPNTSFCFLDIRSPGLGDTAMYLCATSRDSAFYGYTFGSGTRLTVV.

The rearrangement uses TRBV12-5 and TRBJ1-1; D unresolved. CDR1 is LGHNT, CDR2 FRNRAP, per germline. The CDR3 has 13 amino acids. Trimming shortened V by 7 bases and J by 1 base, and 10 bases separated the two germline ends. DNA for the CDR3: TGTGCTAGTGCCCTCAGGTCGAACACTGAAGCTTTCTTT. It yields the protein CASALRSNTEAFF.

This clone was picked up a small number of times. This sequence joins TRBV27 and TRBJ2-7, with D possibly TRBD2 on 6 matching bases. Germline V gene data show CDR1 as MNHEY and CDR2 as SMNVEV (reference sequence). V lost 6 bases and J 0 bases, leaving 9 bases between the germline ends. The CDR3 loop spans 13 amino acids. This CDR3 reads CASRQEGSYEQYF. The CDR3 coding sequence is TGTGCCAGCAGGCAGGAGGGCTCCTACGAGCAGTACTTC.

The chain has TRBV27 and TRBJ2-7; a possible D gene is TRBD1 (5 bases). Looked up from germline, CDR1 is MNHEY and CDR2 is SMNVEV (reference sequence). The length of the CDR3 is 12 residues. V gave up 8 bases and J gave up 3 bases, with 11 bases separating them. The CDR3: CASYDRNYEQYF. As DNA, the CDR3 is TGTGCCAGCTACGACAGAAACTACGAGCAGTACTTC.

This clone was seen a handful of times. The chain links TRBV10-2 to TRBJ2-7, with TRBD2 matching over 10 bases. After removal of 10 bases from V and 0 bases from J, the junction contained 3 bases not matched to a gene. The CDR3 is made up of 13 amino acids. Germline CDR1 is WSHSY and CDR2 is SAAADI. As DNA, the CDR3 is TGCGCCATCTGGACTAGCGGCTCCTACGAGCAGTACTTC. Translating gives CAIWTSGSYEQYF.

This chain joins TRBV10-3 and TRBJ1-2; 8 positions agree with TRBD1. V dropped 0 bases and J dropped 3; count of bases not matched to a gene: 3. This CDR3 is built from 15 residues. The V gene's germline CDR1 is ENHRY and CDR2 SYGVKD. DNA of the CDR3: TGTGCCATCAGTGAGTCGGTGACAGGGGACTATGGCTACACCTTC. Protein sequence: CAISESVTGDYGYTF.

This sequence joins TRBV7-2 and TRBJ2-7; no firm D call. Germline CDR1 and CDR2: SGHTA and FQGNSA. The germline V and J ends were trimmed by 7 bases and 2 bases, with 21 bases remaining between them. CDR3 size: 16 residues. CDR3 in amino acids: CASNTLSTATAYEQYF. CDR3 in DNA: TGTGCCAGCAACACACTCTCGACCGCTACCGCCTACGAGCAGTACTTC.

There are a few counts of this clone. The chain couples TRBV27 to TRBJ2-3, with 7 nucleotides matching TRBD1. The CDR3 consists of 16 residues. The trim removed 2 bases at V and 2 bases at J, leaving 7 bases unmatched. The germline V gene has CDR1 MNHEY and CDR2 SMNVEV (reference sequence). The CDR3 DNA is TGTGCCAGCAGTTTAAGGACAGGAGGATCCACAGATACGCAGTATTTT. Translated: CASSLRTGGSTDTQYF.

The V and J genes are TRBV5-1 and TRBJ1-1; tentative D call: TRBD1 (5 bases). In germline, CDR1 is SGHRS, CDR2 YFSETQ. V lost 10 bases, J lost 0 bases, and 13 bases lay in between. The CDR3 loop spans 13 amino acids. CDR3 DNA: TGCGCCGGACGGACGGACATGAACACTGAAGCTTTCTTT. It encodes CAGRTDMNTEAFF.

The V call is TRBV28, the J call TRBJ2-3; 8 nucleotides line up with TRBD1. This CDR3 spans 15 amino acids. Trimming took 5 bases from V and 5 from J; bases not matched to a gene: 9. Germline loops: CDR1 MDHEN, CDR2 SYDVKM. The CDR3 DNA reads as TGTGCCAGCAGTAAAACCCTGACAGGGGTAGATACGCAGTATTTT. Translated, it gives CASSKTLTGVDTQYF.

The J gene is TRBJ2-2, the V gene TRBV19; 9 bases map to TRBD1. Germline-derived CDR1 and CDR2 are LNHDA and SQIVND (reference sequence). V was pared by 2 bases and J by 2 bases, with 3 bases of the junction left unmatched. This CDR3 has 16 amino acids. CDR3 sequence (DNA): TGTGCCAGTAGTATAAACAGGGGGCGTAACACCGGGGAGCTGTTTTTT. This gives the protein CASSINRGRNTGELFF.

The CDR3 region has the DNA TGTGCCAGCAGCTTAGCATTGTTTGGTGGCTACACCTTC. This gives the protein CASSLALFGGYTF. The chain joins TRBV7-2 to TRBJ1-2; D unresolved. Trimming cost V 0 bases and J 7 bases, with 9 bases left between them. CDR3 length: 13 residues. Germline loops: CDR1 SGHTA, CDR2 FQGNSA.

In its sample, this clone was seen a few times. The J gene is TRBJ2-7, the V gene TRBV18, with 8 bases lining up with TRBD1. The CDR3 contains 14 residues. V shed 4 bases, J shed 4 bases, and the junction held 6 bases outside the gene matches. CDR1 and CDR2 (germline): KGHSH, LQKENI. The CDR3 DNA reads as TGTGCCAGCTCACTCCGGGACAGGAGTTACGAGCAGTACTTC. This sequence encodes CASSLRDRSYEQYF.

This clone was observed a handful of times. The chain employs TRBV10-3 and TRBJ2-2; D is uncertain. Germline values: CDR1 ENHRY, CDR2 SYGVKD. V was trimmed by 5 bases and J by 6 bases, leaving 7 bases between them. The CDR3 length is 12 residues. CDR3 nucleotide sequence: TGTGCCATCAGTACCACGGCCGGGGAGCTGTTTTTT. Translating gives CAISTTAGELFF.